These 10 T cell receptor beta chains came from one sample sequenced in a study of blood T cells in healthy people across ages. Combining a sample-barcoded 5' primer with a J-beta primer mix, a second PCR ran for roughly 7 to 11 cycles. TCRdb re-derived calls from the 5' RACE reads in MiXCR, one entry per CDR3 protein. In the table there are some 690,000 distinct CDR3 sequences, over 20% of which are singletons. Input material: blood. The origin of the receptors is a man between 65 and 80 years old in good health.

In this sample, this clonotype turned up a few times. The CDR3 DNA reads TGTGCCATCAGTGATCCCGGGACTCCGAGCTCCTACGAGCAGTACTTC. Its protein is CAISDPGTPSSYEQYF. V gene TRBV10-3 combines with J gene TRBJ2-7; a weak D match, TRBD2 (6 bases). The V and J ends lost 3 bases and 0 bases respectively, with 15 bases between them. Germline V gene lookup returns CDR1 ENHRY and CDR2 SYGVKD. The CDR3 is 16 amino acids.

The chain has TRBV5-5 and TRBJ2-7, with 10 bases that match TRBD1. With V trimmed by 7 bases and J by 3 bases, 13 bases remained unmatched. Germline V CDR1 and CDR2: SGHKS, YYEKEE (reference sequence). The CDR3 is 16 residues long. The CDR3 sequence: CASSRGDRGRFYEQYF. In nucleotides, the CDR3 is TGTGCCAGCTCGCGGGGTGACAGGGGGCGTTTCTACGAGCAGTACTTC.

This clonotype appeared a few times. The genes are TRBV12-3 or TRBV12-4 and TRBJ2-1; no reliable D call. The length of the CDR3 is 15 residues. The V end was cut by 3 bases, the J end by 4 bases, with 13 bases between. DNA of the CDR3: TGTGCCAGCAGTTTTGGCTACAGACTTTACAATGAGCAGTTCTTC. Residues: CASSFGYRLYNEQFF.

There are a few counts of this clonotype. CDR3 bases: TGCAGTGCTAGCTCCGAGACAGGGGTTAGCAATCAGCCCCAGCATTTT. Translating it yields CSASSETGVSNQPQHF. The chain couples TRBV20-1 to TRBJ1-5, with TRBD1 identical over 8 bases. CDR1 is DFQATT and CDR2 is SNEGSKA in the germline V gene (reference sequence). The CDR3 spans 16 residues. Germline trimming cut 3 bases from V and 0 bases from J; bases unmatched to any gene: 7.

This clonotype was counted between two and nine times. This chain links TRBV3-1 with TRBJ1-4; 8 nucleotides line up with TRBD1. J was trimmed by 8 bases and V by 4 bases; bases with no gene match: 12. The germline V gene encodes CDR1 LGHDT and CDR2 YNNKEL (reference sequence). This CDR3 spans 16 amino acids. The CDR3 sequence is CASSPNSGGLWEKLFF. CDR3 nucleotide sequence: TGTGCCAGCAGCCCAAACTCAGGGGGCCTTTGGGAAAAACTGTTTTTT. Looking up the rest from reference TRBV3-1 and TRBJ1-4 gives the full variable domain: DTAVSQTPKYLVTQMGNDKSIKCEQNLGHDTMYWYKQDSKKFLKIMFSYNNKELIINETVPNRFSPKSPDKAHLNLHINSLELGDSAVYFCASSPNSGGLWEKLFFGSGTQLSVL.

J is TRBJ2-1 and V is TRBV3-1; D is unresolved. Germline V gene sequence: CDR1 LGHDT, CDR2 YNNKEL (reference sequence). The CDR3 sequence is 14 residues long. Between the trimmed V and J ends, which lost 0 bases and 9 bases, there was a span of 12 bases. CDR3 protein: CASSQDSYFSEQFF. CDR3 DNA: TGTGCCAGCAGCCAAGACTCGTACTTTAGTGAGCAGTTCTTC.

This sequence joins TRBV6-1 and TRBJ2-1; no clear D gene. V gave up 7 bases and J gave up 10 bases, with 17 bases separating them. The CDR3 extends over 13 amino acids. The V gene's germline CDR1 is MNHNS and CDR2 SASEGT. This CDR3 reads CASNGFLGSEQFF. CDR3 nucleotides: TGTGCCAGCAATGGGTTTCTAGGTAGCGAGCAGTTCTTC.

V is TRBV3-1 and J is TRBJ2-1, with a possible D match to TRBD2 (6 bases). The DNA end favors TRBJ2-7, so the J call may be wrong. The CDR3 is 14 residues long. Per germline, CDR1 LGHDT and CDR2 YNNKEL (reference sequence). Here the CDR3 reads CASSPGSRSYEQYF. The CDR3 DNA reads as TGTGCCAGCAGCCCCGGGAGTCGCTCCTACGAGCAGTACTTC.

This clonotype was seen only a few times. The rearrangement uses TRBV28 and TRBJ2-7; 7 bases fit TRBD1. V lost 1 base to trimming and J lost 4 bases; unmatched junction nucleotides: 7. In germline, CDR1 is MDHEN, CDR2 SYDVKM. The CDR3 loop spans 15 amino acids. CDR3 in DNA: TGTGCCAGCAGTTTATCACCCACAGGGGTATACGAGCAGTACTTC. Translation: CASSLSPTGVYEQYF.

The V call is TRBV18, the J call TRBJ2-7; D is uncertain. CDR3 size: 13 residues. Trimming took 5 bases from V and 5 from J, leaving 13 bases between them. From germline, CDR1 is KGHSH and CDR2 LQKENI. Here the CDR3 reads CASSTTSVNEQYV. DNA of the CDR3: TGTGCCAGCTCAACCACATCGGTTAACGAGCAGTACGTC.